The sequence of this T cell receptor (beta chain) was determined in a study of blood T cells in healthy people across ages. Whole-study findings and limits: Roughly linear declines in TCR beta diversity per million T cells occurred with age. A strong correlation between TCR beta diversity and naive T cell percentage was seen.

A second PCR of roughly 7 to 11 cycles used a sample-barcoded 5' primer and a J-beta primer mix. Every molecule of cDNA carried a tag from a template-switch adaptor with 12 random nucleotides. Researchers report that each sample yielded at least 2.5 million CDR3-containing paired-end reads. Each CDR3 protein is one row after TCRdb ran MiXCR on the 5' RACE reads. The sample includes roughly 1,800,000 distinct CDR3 sequences, about 50% of them seen just once. Note on this clonotype: Its antigen is unknown.

There are 15 residues in the CDR3. V was clipped by 6 bases and J by 4 bases, with 18 bases between them. Germline values: CDR1 DFQATT, CDR2 SNEGSKA (reference sequence). The chain recombines TRBV20-1 with TRBJ1-4; D uncertain. The TCR comes from a woman aged 40-49 years in good health. Sample: blood. CDR3 sequence (DNA): TGCAGTGCCAGGTCGCTTCGAGGGAATAATGAAAAACTGTTTTTT. The encoded protein is CSARSLRGNNEKLFF.